The source of this T cell receptor beta chain is a study of cytomegalovirus exposure and HLA in healthy donors. Study-level results: Testing in vitro showed a few CMV-associated chains specific for CMV antigens. Most CMV-associated TCR beta chains appeared HLA-restricted in a later analysis. What was likely a sequencing artifact was a cluster of highly shared sequence variants. Researchers reported in a later analysis that a missense DCLRE1C variant was tied to TCR beta V- and J-gene trimming.

The PCR had 60 Vbeta and 13 Jbeta primers. Sequencing used immunoSEQ multiplex PCR; TCRdb keeps in-frame clones, though not all of them. This listing includes fewer than 60,000 clones. V was trimmed by 4 bases and J by 8 bases, leaving 14 bases between them. Germline CDR1 reads SGHAT; CDR2 reads FQDESV (reference sequence). The CDR3 loop spans 14 amino acids. Of note for this clone: No antigen is known for it.

This receptor was obtained from a middle-aged woman in good health and CMV-seronegative. The sample taken for sequencing was PBMCs. V is TRBV11-1 and J is TRBJ1-4, with unresolved D. CDR3 coding DNA: TGTGCCAGCAGCTCCGGCGGCGCCGGGGAAAAACTGTTTTTT. Residues: CASSSGGAGEKLFF. Drawing the rest from reference TRBV11-1 and TRBJ1-4, the complete variable domain is EAEVAQSPRYKITEKSQAVAFWCDPISGHATLYWYRQILGQGPELLVQFQDESVVDDSQLPKDRFSAERLKGVDSTLKIQPAELGDSAMYLCASSSGGAGEKLFFGSGTQLSVL.